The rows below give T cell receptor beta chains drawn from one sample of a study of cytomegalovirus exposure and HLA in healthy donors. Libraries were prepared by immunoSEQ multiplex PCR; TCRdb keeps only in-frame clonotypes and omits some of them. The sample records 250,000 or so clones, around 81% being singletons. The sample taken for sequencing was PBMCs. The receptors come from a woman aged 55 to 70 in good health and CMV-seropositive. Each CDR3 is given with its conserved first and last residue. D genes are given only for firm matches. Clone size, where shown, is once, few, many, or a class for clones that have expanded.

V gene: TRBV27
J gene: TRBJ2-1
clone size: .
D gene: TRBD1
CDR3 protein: CASTRTGGRAFVSYNEQFF
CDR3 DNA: TGTGCCAGCACCCGGACAGGGGGCAGGGCGTTCGTGTCCTACAATGAGCAGTTCTTC

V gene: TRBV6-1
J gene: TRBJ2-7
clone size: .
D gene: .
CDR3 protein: CASSRTGTTGYEQYF
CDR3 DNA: TGTGCCAGCAGCCGAACCGGGACGACAGGCTACGAGCAGTACTTC

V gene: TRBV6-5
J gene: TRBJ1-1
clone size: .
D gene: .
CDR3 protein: CASSSDRRAEAFF
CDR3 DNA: TGTGCCAGCAGCTCGGACAGACGGGCTGAAGCTTTCTTT

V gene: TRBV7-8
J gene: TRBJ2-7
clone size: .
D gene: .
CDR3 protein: CASSLARGPHTSYEQYF
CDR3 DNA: TGTGCCAGCAGCTTAGCGCGGGGCCCTCATACCTCCTACGAGCAGTACTTC

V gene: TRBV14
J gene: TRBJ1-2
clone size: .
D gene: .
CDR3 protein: CASSQEPRGANYGYTF
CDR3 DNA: TGTGCCAGCAGCCAAGAGCCACGTGGAGCGAACTATGGCTACACCTTC

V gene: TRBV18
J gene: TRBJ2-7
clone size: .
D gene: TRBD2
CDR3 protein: CASSPPAGAYEQYF
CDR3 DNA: TGTGCCAGCTCACCACCAGCGGGGGCCTACGAGCAGTACTTC

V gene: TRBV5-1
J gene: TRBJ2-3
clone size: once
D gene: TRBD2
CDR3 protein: CASSLGLAGVGIDTQYF
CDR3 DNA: TGCGCCAGCAGCTTGGGACTAGCGGGAGTAGGGATCGATACGCAGTATTTT

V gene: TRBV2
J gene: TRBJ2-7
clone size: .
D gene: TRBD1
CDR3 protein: CASSFRGQGANEQYF
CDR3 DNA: TGTGCCAGCTCCTTCCGGGGGCAGGGGGCGAACGAGCAGTACTTC

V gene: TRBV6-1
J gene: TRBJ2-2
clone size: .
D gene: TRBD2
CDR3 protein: CASSEVGGNAGELFF
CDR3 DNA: TGTGCCAGCAGTGAAGTCGGGGGGAACGCCGGGGAGCTGTTTTTT

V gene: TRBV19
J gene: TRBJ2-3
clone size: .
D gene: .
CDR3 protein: CASRTLVGGTDTQYF
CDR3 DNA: TGTGCCAGTAGGACCCTGGTGGGAGGCACAGATACGCAGTATTTT

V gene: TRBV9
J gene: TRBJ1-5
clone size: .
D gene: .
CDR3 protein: CASSGTAGGQPQHF
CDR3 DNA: TGTGCCAGCAGCGGGACAGCGGGAGGTCAGCCCCAGCATTTT

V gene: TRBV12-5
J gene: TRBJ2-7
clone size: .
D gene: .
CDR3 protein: CASGPGGHEQYF
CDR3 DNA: TGTGCTAGTGGTCCAGGAGGCCACGAGCAGTACTTC

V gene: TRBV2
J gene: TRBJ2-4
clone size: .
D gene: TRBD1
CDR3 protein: CASSLQGAGKNIQYF
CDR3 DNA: TGTGCCAGCAGTCTACAGGGGGCTGGCAAAAACATTCAGTACTTC

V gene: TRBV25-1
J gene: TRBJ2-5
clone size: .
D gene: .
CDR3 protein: CASPGKKQETQYF
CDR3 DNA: TGTGCCTCCCCAGGGAAGAAACAAGAGACCCAGTACTTC

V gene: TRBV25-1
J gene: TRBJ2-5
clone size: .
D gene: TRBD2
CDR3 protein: CASSEFRGLAERKETQYF
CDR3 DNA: TGTGCCAGCAGTGAATTCCGAGGACTAGCGGAGCGGAAAGAGACCCAGTACTTC

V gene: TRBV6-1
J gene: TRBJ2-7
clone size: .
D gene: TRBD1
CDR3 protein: CAGQGVTYEQYF
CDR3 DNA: TGTGCCGGTCAGGGGGTGACCTACGAGCAGTACTTC

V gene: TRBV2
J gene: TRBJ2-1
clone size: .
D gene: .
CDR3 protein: CASTADTTSIF
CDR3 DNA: TGTGCCAGCACTGCGGACACCACCAGTATCTTC

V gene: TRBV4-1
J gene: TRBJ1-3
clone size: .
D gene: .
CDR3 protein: CASSQQDSWVSGNTIYF
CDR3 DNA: TGCGCCAGCAGCCAACAGGACAGCTGGGTCTCTGGAAACACCATATATTTT

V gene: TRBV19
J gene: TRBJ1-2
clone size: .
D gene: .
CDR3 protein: CASSIDTRQGYGYTF
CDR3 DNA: TGTGCCAGTAGTATAGATACGAGGCAGGGCTATGGCTACACCTTC

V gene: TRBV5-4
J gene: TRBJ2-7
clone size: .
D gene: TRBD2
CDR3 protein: CASSRGGLAGPEQYF
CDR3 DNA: TGTGCCAGCAGCAGGGGGGGGCTAGCGGGACCCGAGCAGTACTTC

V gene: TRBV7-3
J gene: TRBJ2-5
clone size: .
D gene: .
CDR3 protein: CASSLGSRETQYF
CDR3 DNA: TGTGCCAGCAGCTTAGGTAGCCGTGAGACCCAGTACTTC

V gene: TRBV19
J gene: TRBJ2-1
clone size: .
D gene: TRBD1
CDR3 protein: CASRTGQTLNEQFF
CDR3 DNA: TGTGCCAGTAGAACGGGACAGACCCTCAATGAGCAGTTCTTC

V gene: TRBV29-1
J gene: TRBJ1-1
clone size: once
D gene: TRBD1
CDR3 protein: CSVTGKEGAYTEAFF
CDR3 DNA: TGCAGCGTTACTGGGAAGGAGGGGGCGTACACTGAAGCTTTCTTT

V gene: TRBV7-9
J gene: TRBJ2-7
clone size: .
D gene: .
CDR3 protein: CASSRGGALAHEQYF
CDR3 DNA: TGTGCCAGCAGCCGAGGGGGGGCGCTCGCCCACGAGCAGTACTTC

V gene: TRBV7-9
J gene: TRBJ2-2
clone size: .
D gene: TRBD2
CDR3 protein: CASSQPGLATGELFF
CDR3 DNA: TGTGCCAGCAGCCAGCCGGGACTAGCGACCGGGGAGCTGTTTTTT

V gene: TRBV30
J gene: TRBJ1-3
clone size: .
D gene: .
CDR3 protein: CAWSVAGARGNTIYF
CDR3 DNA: TGTGCCTGGAGCGTAGCAGGGGCGCGAGGAAACACCATATATTTT

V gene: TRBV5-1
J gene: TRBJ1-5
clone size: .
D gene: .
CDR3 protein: CASSPTGAGQPQHF
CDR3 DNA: TGCGCCAGCAGCCCCACGGGAGCAGGTCAGCCCCAGCATTTT

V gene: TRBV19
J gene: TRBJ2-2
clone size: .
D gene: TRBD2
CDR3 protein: CASRREGDTGELFF
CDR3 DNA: TGTGCCAGTAGAAGGGAGGGAGACACCGGGGAGCTGTTTTTT

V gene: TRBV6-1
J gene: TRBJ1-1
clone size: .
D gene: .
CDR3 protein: CASRNTGGAEAFF
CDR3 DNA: TGTGCCAGCAGAAACACCGGAGGAGCTGAAGCTTTCTTT

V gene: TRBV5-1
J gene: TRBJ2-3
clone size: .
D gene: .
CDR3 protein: CASSGGPGSMLTDTQYF
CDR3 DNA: TGCGCCAGCAGCGGGGGCCCAGGATCTATGCTCACAGATACGCAGTATTTT

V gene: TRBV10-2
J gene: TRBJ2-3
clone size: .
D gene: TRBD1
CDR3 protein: CASKSDRGGTDTQYF
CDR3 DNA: TGCGCCAGCAAATCCGACAGGGGGGGCACAGATACGCAGTATTTT

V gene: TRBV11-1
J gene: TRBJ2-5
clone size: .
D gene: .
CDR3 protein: CASSPRGSGETQYF
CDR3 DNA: TGTGCCAGCAGCCCAAGAGGGTCCGGCGAGACCCAGTACTTC

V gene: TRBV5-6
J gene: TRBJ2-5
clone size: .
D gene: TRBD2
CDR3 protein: CASSSRLAGEYETQYF
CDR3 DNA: TGTGCCAGCAGCTCTCGACTAGCGGGAGAGTATGAGACCCAGTACTTC

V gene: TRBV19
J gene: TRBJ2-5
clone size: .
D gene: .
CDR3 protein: CASMGRVWGEETQYF
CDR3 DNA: TGTGCCAGTATGGGTAGAGTGTGGGGAGAAGAGACCCAGTACTTC

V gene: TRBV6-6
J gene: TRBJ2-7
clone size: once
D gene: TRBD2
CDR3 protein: CASRLAGGASYEQYF
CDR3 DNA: TGTGCCAGCAGGTTAGCGGGAGGGGCATCCTACGAGCAGTACTTC

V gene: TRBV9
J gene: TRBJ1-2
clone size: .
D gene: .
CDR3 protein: CASSSTSYGYTF
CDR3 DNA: TGTGCCAGCAGTTCTACTTCCTATGGCTACACCTTC

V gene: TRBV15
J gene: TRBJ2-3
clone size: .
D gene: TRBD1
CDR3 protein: CATSRPGQGTQYF
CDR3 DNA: TGTGCCACCAGCAGACCGGGACAGGGGACGCAGTATTTT

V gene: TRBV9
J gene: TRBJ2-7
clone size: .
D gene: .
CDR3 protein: CASSPDSYEQYF
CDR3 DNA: TGTGCCAGCAGCCCGGACTCTTACGAGCAGTACTTC

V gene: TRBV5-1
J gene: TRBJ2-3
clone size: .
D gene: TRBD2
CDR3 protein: CASSLASGRGPKTDTQYF
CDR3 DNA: TGCGCCAGCAGCCTCGCTAGCGGGAGAGGACCCAAGACAGATACGCAGTATTTT

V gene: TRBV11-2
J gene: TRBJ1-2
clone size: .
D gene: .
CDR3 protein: CASSFTGSSGYTF
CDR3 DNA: TGTGCCAGCAGCTTTACAGGGTCGAGCGGCTACACCTTC

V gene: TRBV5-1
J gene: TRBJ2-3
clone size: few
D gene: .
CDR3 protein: CASSQTGSLADTQYF
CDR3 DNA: TGCGCCAGCAGCCAGACGGGGAGTTTGGCAGATACGCAGTATTTT

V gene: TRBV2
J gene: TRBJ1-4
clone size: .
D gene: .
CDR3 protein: CASSGGGPDEKLFF
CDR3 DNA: TGTGCCAGCAGTGGGGGGGGGCCGGATGAAAAACTGTTTTTT

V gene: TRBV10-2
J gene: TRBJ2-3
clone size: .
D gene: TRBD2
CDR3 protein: CASRLGLGSDTQYF
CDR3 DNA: TGCGCCAGCAGATTGGGACTAGGATCAGATACGCAGTATTTT

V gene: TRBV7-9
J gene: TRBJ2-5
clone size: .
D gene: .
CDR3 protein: CASSFAAWETQYF
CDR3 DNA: TGTGCCAGCAGCTTCGCGGCCTGGGAGACCCAGTACTTC

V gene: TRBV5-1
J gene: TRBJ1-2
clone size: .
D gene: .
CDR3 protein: CASSLIGDLTIYGYTF
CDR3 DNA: TGCGCCAGCAGCTTGATAGGAGACCTCACGATCTATGGCTACACCTTC

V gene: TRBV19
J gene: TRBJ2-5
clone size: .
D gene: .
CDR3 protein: CASRSGGSPWETQYF
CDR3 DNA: TGTGCCAGTCGTAGCGGAGGGAGCCCCTGGGAGACCCAGTACTTC

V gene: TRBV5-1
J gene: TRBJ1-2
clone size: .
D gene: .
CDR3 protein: CASSLTGDSGYTF
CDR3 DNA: TGCGCCAGCAGCTTAACGGGTGATTCGGGCTACACCTTC

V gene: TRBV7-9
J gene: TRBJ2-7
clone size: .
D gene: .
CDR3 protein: CASSLGTVNSYEQYF
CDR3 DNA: TGTGCCAGCAGCTTAGGGACAGTCAACTCCTACGAGCAGTACTTC

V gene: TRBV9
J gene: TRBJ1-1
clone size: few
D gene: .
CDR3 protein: CASSVGAGQENTEAFF
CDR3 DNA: TGTGCCAGCAGCGTAGGTGCGGGGCAGGAGAACACTGAAGCTTTCTTT

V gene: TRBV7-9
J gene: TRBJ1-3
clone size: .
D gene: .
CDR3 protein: CASSQGAGNTIYF
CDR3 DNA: TGTGCCAGCAGCCAGGGTGCTGGAAACACCATATATTTT

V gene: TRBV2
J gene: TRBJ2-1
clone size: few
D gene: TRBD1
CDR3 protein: CASSRSETGTLGEQFF
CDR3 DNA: TGTGCCAGCAGTAGATCTGAGACAGGGACCCTCGGGGAGCAGTTCTTC